The next 14 T cell receptor beta chains were all read from a single sample in a study of response to subunit inactivated influenza vaccine. TCRdb recomputed calls from the RT-PCR reads with MiXCR, one row per CDR3 protein. The sample contains roughly 650,000 distinct CDR3 sequences, 15% to 19% of which appear only once. This specimen consisted of PBMCs from blood, obtained approximately 13 days after vaccination. The receptor source for this set is a man aged 45-60 years who received an inactivated influenza vaccine.

The CDR3 region has the DNA TGTGCCAGCAGCGCCCGGGACCGCGACACACAGACCCAGTACTTC. Translation gives CASSARDRDTQTQYF. The rearrangement joins TRBV4-2 to TRBJ2-5; D assignment may be TRBD1 or TRBD2 (5 bases each). This CDR3 has 15 amino acids. V lost 5 bases and J lost 6, with 19 bases in between. Per germline, CDR1 LGHNA and CDR2 YNFKEQ.

The V call is TRBV6-1, the J call TRBJ1-6, with D maybe TRBD1 (5 bases). The V end lost 7 bases, the J end lost 0 bases, and 13 bases lay between the germline ends. CDR1 is MNHNS, CDR2 SASEGT, per germline. CDR3 size: 16 residues. The CDR3 spells CASTRDGSSYNSPLHF. The CDR3 nucleotides are TGTGCCAGCACTCGGGACGGTAGCTCCTATAATTCACCCCTCCACTTT.

The rearrangement links TRBV29-1 to TRBJ1-5; no clear D gene. Trimming removed 4 bases from V and 3 bases from J, with 7 bases in between. Germline lookup yields CDR1 SQVTM and CDR2 ANQGSEA. The CDR3 is 12 residues long. CDR3 protein: CSVGGNNQPQHF. The CDR3 region has the DNA TGCAGCGTTGGAGGAAACAATCAGCCCCAGCATTTT.

The CDR3 DNA sequence: TGCGCCAGCAGCCAAGATGAGGGGCCTTACGAGCAGTACTTC. It codes for CASSQDEGPYEQYF. The chain employs TRBV4-3 and TRBJ2-7; either TRBD1 or TRBD2 may fit D (5 bases each). Between the trimmed V and J ends, which lost 0 bases and 4 bases, there was a span of 10 bases. This CDR3 is 14 amino acids long. The germline CDR1 and CDR2 sequences are LGHNA and YSLEER.

The chain is built from TRBV20-1 and TRBJ2-5; D may correspond to TRBD1 or TRBD2 (6 bases each). The CDR3 spans 14 residues. V was shortened by 5 bases and J by 5 bases, with 18 bases between the two germline ends. Germline CDR1 DFQATT, CDR2 SNEGSKA (reference sequence). The CDR3 DNA reads TGCAGTGCTGGAGGGGGGAACTGGGGGGAGACCCAGTACTTC. This codes for CSAGGGNWGETQYF.

This clonotype occurred a few times. This rearrangement joins TRBV4-3 to TRBJ2-4; the D gene is possibly TRBD2 (5 bases). The V end lost 0 bases, the J end lost 6 bases, and 12 bases lay between the germline ends. CDR3 length: 15 residues. Germline CDR1 and CDR2: LGHNA and YSLEER. For the CDR3, the DNA is TGCGCCAGCAGCCAAGATCGCTTTGAGGGAAACATTCAGTACTTC. It codes for CASSQDRFEGNIQYF.

This sequence joins TRBV20-1 and TRBJ2-1; 10 nucleotides match TRBD1. The CDR3 is 15 residues long. With 5 bases clipped from V and 3 bases from J, the junction kept 7 bases outside the gene matches. From germline, CDR1 is DFQATT and CDR2 SNEGSKA (reference sequence). CDR3 amino acids: CSAPVRDRGYNEQFF. CDR3 DNA: TGCAGTGCTCCCGTCCGGGACAGGGGCTACAATGAGCAGTTCTTC.

This clonotype was found a few times. The chain links TRBV6-5 to TRBJ2-1, with D possibly matching TRBD1 (5 bases). Germline CDR1 and CDR2: MNHEY and SVGAGI. V was pared by 2 bases and J by 6 bases, with 11 bases between. CDR3 length: 14 amino acids. As DNA, the CDR3 is TGTGCCAGCAGTTACCCAGGACACACCAATGAGCAGTTCTTC. Translating gives CASSYPGHTNEQFF.

The gene calls are TRBV11-1 and TRBJ2-6, with TRBD2 as a possible D gene (6 bases). Germline lookup yields CDR1 SGHAT and CDR2 FQDESV (reference sequence). The V gene lost 6 bases and the J gene lost 1 base, with 19 bases spanning the gap. The CDR3 is made up of 18 amino acids. In DNA, the CDR3 is TGTGCCAGCAGTCTTAGGAGGGGACTGCAATCTGGGGCCAACGTCCTGACTTTC. Encoded protein: CASSLRRGLQSGANVLTF.

This chain connects TRBV5-8 to TRBJ2-2; 10 nucleotides line up with TRBD1. The CDR3 is made up of 14 amino acids. Looked up from germline, CDR1 is SGHTS and CDR2 is YDEGEE. Trimming cost V 6 bases and J 5 bases; bases outside gene matches: 4. CDR3 region: CASTWDRGTGELFF. The CDR3 DNA is TGTGCCAGCACCTGGGACAGGGGAACCGGGGAGCTGTTTTTT.

This clonotype was detected a few times. The chain employs TRBV24-1 and TRBJ2-1; 7 bases match TRBD2. Germline assignment: CDR1 KGHDR and CDR2 SFDVKD. The V and J ends lost 0 bases and 2 bases, in that order; junction bases with no gene match: 6. The CDR3 extends over 17 amino acids. CDR3 in amino acids: CATSDLVSSGAYNEQFF. In DNA form, the CDR3 reads TGTGCCACCAGTGATTTGGTGTCTAGCGGAGCCTACAATGAGCAGTTCTTC.

With regard to this clonotype: A single base is all that separates this from a far larger clone, so a read error is likely. The genes are TRBV6-2 or TRBV6-3 and TRBJ2-3, with 11 bases lining up with TRBD2. Unmatched junction bases numbered 0, after V lost 6 bases and J lost 4 bases. Germline V gene sequence: CDR1 MNHEY, CDR2 SVGEGT. The CDR3 covers 13 residues. This chain's CDR3 is CASRLAGADTQYF. As DNA, the CDR3 is TGTGCCAGCAGACTAGCGGGAGCAGATACGCAGTATTTT.

The chain is built from TRBV10-1 and TRBJ2-1, with D tentatively TRBD2 (6 bases). Germline V lookup: CDR1 WNHNN, CDR2 SYGVQD (reference sequence). Between the trimmed V and J ends, which lost 0 bases and 10 bases, there was a span of 13 bases. CDR3 length: 14 residues. CDR3 sequence reads: CASSESTVAGEQFF. As DNA, the CDR3 is TGCGCCAGCAGTGAGTCAACGGTGGCGGGGGAGCAGTTCTTC.

This clonotype was seen many times. The rearrangement links TRBV14 to TRBJ2-1; 9 bases map to TRBD2. Looked up from germline, CDR1 is SGHDN and CDR2 is FVKESK. The CDR3 consists of 16 residues. The J segment lost 7 bases and the V segment lost 1 base, leaving 8 bases of the junction unmatched. Here the CDR3 reads CASSQGPGTSQNEQFF. In DNA, the CDR3 is TGTGCCAGCAGCCAAGGCCCTGGGACTAGCCAAAATGAGCAGTTCTTC.